This T cell receptor beta chain was profiled in a study of T cells after yellow fever vaccination. This clonotype was counted between two and nine times. TCRdb processed the 5' RACE reads anew with MiXCR; each CDR3 protein has one entry. The profile covers about 240,000 distinct CDR3 sequences, with 6.9% appearing a single time and 0.85% taken by the ten largest. This CDR3 spans 14 amino acids. V lost 5 bases to trimming and J lost 6 bases; unmatched junction nucleotides: 7. Germline lookup yields CDR1 DFQATT and CDR2 SNEGSKA (reference sequence). The sample was CD4+ T cells sorted from PBMCs, taken 15 days after the yellow fever booster vaccination. The chain uses TRBV20-1 and TRBJ2-7; 13 bases fit TRBD2. The origin of this receptor is a man aged 25 to 40 who received the YFV17D yellow fever vaccine. The CDR3 here is CSALRTSGSTEQYF. CDR3 DNA sequence: TGCAGTGCTCTCCGGACTAGCGGGAGCACCGAGCAGTACTTC.